The clone carrying this T cell receptor beta chain was seen more than once but under ten times. No antigen is known for it. It is unclear where the CDR3 begins or ends on the DNA, so no DNA is shown, and the CDR3 is as TCRdb lists it. With termini counted, the CDR3 has 18 amino acids. Germline lookup yields CDR1 MNHNS and CDR2 SASEGT. The time point here: newly diagnosed GD, antithyroid drugs for less than 3 months. Following extraction of RNA from PBMCs, that RNA was used to make the TCR library. Under American Thyroid Association guidelines, Graves' disease was diagnosed. According to the study, TCR beta libraries were built with iRepertoire HTBI primers and CDR3-region Arm-PCR. Each CDR3 protein is one row after TCRdb ran MiXCR on the multiplex PCR reads. The table includes 400,000 to 500,000 distinct CDR3 sequences, roughly 17% detected once. This entry belongs to a study of regulatory T cells in long-lasting Graves disease. Study conclusions and caveats: Small sample size may have lowered accuracy.

These data are also associated with another study on T cells in Graves' hyperthyroidism and ophthalmopathy. That paper notes: The primer set for the first-round RT-PCR of the TCR CDR3 was HTBI.

The material was peripheral blood mononuclear cells (PBMCs), obtained at new diagnosis, from a patient treated with antithyroid drugs. This rearrangement joins TRBV6-1 to TRBJ2-6; whether TRBD1, the table's D call, matches the DNA was not checked. The TCR sequence derives from a woman younger than 35 with Graves disease. CDR3 residues: CASSEAQGVGSGANVLAF.